The 24 T cell receptor beta chains below come from one sample, sequenced in a study of blood T cell repertoires in COVID-19. The method was immunoSEQ multiplex PCR; TCRdb's version includes in-frame clones alone and lacks a portion of them. The sample includes 150,000 to 200,000 clones, approximately 90% seen only once; the top ten take around 25%. Source material: PBMCs or T cells enriched from blood (not recorded which). The source is a woman aged 40 to 55 in a cohort exposed to, infected with or recovered from COVID-19 (not recorded which).

This sequence joins TRBV5-6 and TRBJ1-2; D gene uncertain. V was cut by 0 bases and J by 8 bases, with 20 bases left in between. CDR1 SGHDT and CDR2 YYEEEE come from the germline V gene. The CDR3 sequence is 16 residues long. The CDR3 region is CASSLVRIWNVRGYTF. The CDR3 DNA sequence: TGTGCCAGCAGCTTGGTCCGAATCTGGAATGTGAGGGGCTACACCTTC. Variable domain in full (rest from reference TRBV5-6 and TRBJ1-2): DAGVTQSPTHLIKTRGQQVTLRCSPKSGHDTVSWYQQALGQGPQFIFQYYEEEERQRGNFPDRFSGHQFPNYSSELNVNALLLGDSALYLCASSLVRIWNVRGYTFGSGTRLTVV.

The rearrangement joins TRBV13 to TRBJ1-1, with D possibly matching TRBD1 (5 bases). V lost 0 bases and J 2 bases, leaving 7 bases between the germline ends. CDR1 is PRHDT and CDR2 is FYEKMQ in the germline V gene (reference sequence). CDR3 length: 14 amino acids. The CDR3: CASSLGQDNTEAFF. The CDR3 region has the DNA TGTGCCAGCAGCTTAGGACAGGACAACACTGAAGCTTTCTTT.

The count of this clone is one. The V gene is TRBV7-8, the J gene TRBJ2-3; 13 bases are a match to TRBD2. CDR3 length: 18 residues. V shed 0 bases, J shed 0 bases, and the junction held 3 bases outside the gene matches. CDR1 SGHVS and CDR2 FQNEAQ come from the germline V gene. The chain's CDR3 is CASSLARLAGGSTDTQYF. For the CDR3, the DNA is TGTGCCAGCAGCTTAGCAAGACTAGCGGGGGGTAGCACAGATACGCAGTATTTT.

This chain joins TRBV18 and TRBJ1-5; D is perhaps TRBD1 (6 bases). V was clipped by 6 bases and J by 3 bases, with 12 bases between them. The CDR3 contains 14 residues. Germline V lookup: CDR1 KGHSH, CDR2 LQKENI. CDR3 DNA sequence: TGTGCCAGCTCTCGGGGACAATCCAATCAGCCCCAGCATTTT. Residues: CASSRGQSNQPQHF.

The V and J genes are TRBV20-1 and TRBJ1-1; D is unresolved. The V gene lost 6 bases and the J gene lost 13 bases, with 12 bases spanning the gap. Germline V gives CDR1 DFQATT, CDR2 SNEGSKA (reference sequence). The CDR3 contains 9 residues. The CDR3 loop is CSAREWGFF. In nucleotides, the CDR3 is TGCAGTGCAAGGGAGTGGGGTTTCTTT.

The chain is built from TRBV4-1 and TRBJ1-3; the D gene is possibly TRBD1 (6 bases). V was pared by 0 bases and J by 9 bases, with 15 bases between. From germline, CDR1 is MGHRA and CDR2 YSYEKL. The CDR3 totals 15 residues. The CDR3: CASSQDSSGVGTIYF. The CDR3 DNA reads TGCGCCAGCAGCCAAGATTCGTCAGGGGTGGGCACCATATATTTT.

This chain connects TRBV19 to TRBJ1-4, with 7 bases that match TRBD1. The CDR3 totals 19 residues. CDR1 LNHDA and CDR2 SQIVND come from the germline V gene (reference sequence). Trimming at V came to 5 bases and at J to 2 bases, leaving 17 bases not matched to a gene. The CDR3 loop reads CASSRAGGGAEMTNEKLFF. CDR3 bases: TGTGCCAGTAGTCGAGCAGGGGGAGGTGCAGAGATGACTAATGAAAAACTGTTTTTT.

The rearrangement joins TRBV24-1 to TRBJ1-1; TRBD1 agrees at 7 bases. Trimming removed 8 bases from V and 5 bases from J; junction bases left unmatched: 7. This CDR3 has 13 residues. Germline assignment: CDR1 KGHDR and CDR2 SFDVKD. CDR3 protein: CATTQTGRTEAFF. CDR3 nucleotide sequence: TGTGCCACCACACAGACAGGGCGGACTGAAGCTTTCTTT.

The chain links TRBV4-1 to TRBJ2-3, with 13 bases lining up with TRBD2. Per germline, CDR1 MGHRA and CDR2 YSYEKL. The V segment lost 1 base and the J segment 2 bases; nucleotides outside the gene matches: 3. The CDR3 contains 17 residues. CDR3 in amino acids: CASSQGGLAGHTDTQYF. In nucleotides, the CDR3 is TGCGCCAGCAGCCAAGGGGGACTAGCGGGGCACACAGATACGCAGTATTTT.

In this sample, this clone turned up once. This chain links TRBV28 with TRBJ1-2, with 11 bases matching TRBD1. CDR3 length equals 15 residues. CDR1 and CDR2 (germline): MDHEN, SYDVKM. The V segment lost 5 bases and the J segment 2 bases; nucleotides outside the gene matches: 4. The CDR3 protein is CASSTRDRGNYGYTF. CDR3 bases: TGTGCCAGCAGTACCCGGGACAGGGGGAACTATGGCTACACCTTC.

This clone was observed once. This chain links TRBV5-4 with TRBJ2-3; 11 bases align to TRBD2. The CDR3 runs 16 residues. The germline V gene has CDR1 SGHNT and CDR2 YYREEE (reference sequence). V lost 7 bases, J lost 1 base, and 8 bases stayed unmatched. CDR3: CASGGTSGGRTDTQYF. CDR3 DNA: TGTGCCAGCGGAGGAACTAGCGGGGGCCGCACAGATACGCAGTATTTT.

The V call is TRBV12-3 or TRBV12-4, the J call TRBJ1-1; weak D call: TRBD1 (5 bases). There are 13 residues in the CDR3. V was shortened by 6 bases and J by 0 bases, with 8 bases between the two germline ends. CDR3 sequence reads: CASRGPMNTEAFF. In DNA, the CDR3 is TGTGCCAGCAGGGGGCCCATGAACACTGAAGCTTTCTTT.

This clone has just one count. The chain carries TRBV11-2 and TRBJ2-7, with D possibly TRBD2 on 6 matching bases. The ends were cut back, 3 bases at V and 2 bases at J, with 11 bases in the middle. From germline, CDR1 is SGHAT and CDR2 FQNNGV. The CDR3 is 14 residues long. CDR3 sequence (DNA): TGTGCCAGCAGCTTCCTGGGGGGAACCTACGAGCAGTACTTC. Translating it yields CASSFLGGTYEQYF.

V and J are TRBV5-1 and TRBJ2-7; 8 bases are shared with TRBD1. J gave up 5 bases and V 4 bases, and 8 bases lay outside the gene matches. The CDR3 runs to 14 residues. Germline assignment: CDR1 SGHRS and CDR2 YFSETQ. The DNA of the CDR3 is TGCGCCAGCAGCCCCGGACAGGGAGAGGACGAGCAGTACTTC. It specifies CASSPGQGEDEQYF.

The J gene is TRBJ1-5, the V gene TRBV6-6, with D perhaps TRBD1 (6 bases). CDR3 size: 15 residues. Trimming left V 0 bases short and J 7 bases short, with 13 bases between. The germline gives CDR1 MNHNY, CDR2 SVGAGI (reference sequence). CDR3 in DNA: TGTGCCAGCAGTTACTCAACAGGGCAAGGGCAGCCCCAGCATTTT. Amino acid sequence: CASSYSTGQGQPQHF.

The gene calls are TRBV5-1 and TRBJ1-2, with D hard to call. Per the germline V gene, CDR1 is SGHRS and CDR2 is YFSETQ. V was pared by 4 bases and J by 6 bases, with 19 bases between. The CDR3 has 15 residues. CDR3 DNA sequence: TGCGCCAGCAGCCTTGGAGACTTTTCGGGGAATGGCTACACCTTC. Protein sequence: CASSLGDFSGNGYTF.

About this clone itself: Within the sample, other DNA sequences also encode this same CDR3. The rearrangement uses TRBV19 and TRBJ2-7; TRBD1 agrees at 7 bases. The CDR3 has 12 amino acids. Looked up from germline, CDR1 is LNHDA and CDR2 is SQIVND (reference sequence). Losses at the gene ends were 3 bases for V and 4 bases for J; bases not matched to a gene: 0. CDR3 in DNA: TGTGCCAGTAGTATGACAGGGTACGAGCAGTACTTC. Protein sequence: CASSMTGYEQYF.

This clone showed up just a few times. The CDR3 sequence: CASSLEAPRRYNSPLHF. The CDR3 nucleotides are TGTGCCAGCAGTCTGGAAGCCCCTCGGCGGTATAATTCACCCCTCCACTTT. The chain uses TRBV27 and TRBJ1-6, with no clear D. Trimming took off 5 bases at V and 4 bases at J, with 18 bases between the two ends. The CDR3 runs to 17 residues. Germline V gives CDR1 MNHEY, CDR2 SMNVEV (reference sequence).

The rearrangement links TRBV7-8 to TRBJ2-2; 10 bases line up with TRBD1. Losses at the gene ends were 3 bases for V and 9 bases for J; bases not matched to a gene: 4. The CDR3 has 14 amino acids. Germline CDR1 is SGHVS and CDR2 is FQNEAQ. This CDR3 reads CASSFGTGDRELFF. The CDR3 DNA is TGTGCCAGCAGCTTCGGGACAGGGGACCGGGAGCTGTTTTTT.

This clone has a handful of counts. This chain connects TRBV11-3 to TRBJ2-5, with D maybe TRBD2 (6 bases). V dropped 5 bases and J dropped 5 bases, with 24 bases sitting between them. The CDR3 extends over 17 amino acids. Germline loops: CDR1 SGHNT, CDR2 YENEEA. The CDR3 region is CASSPGLTGLDKETQYF. DNA for the CDR3: TGTGCCAGCAGCCCAGGCCTTACGGGACTGGATAAGGAGACCCAGTACTTC.

This clone was seen a few times. The rearrangement joins TRBV2 to TRBJ2-7; 11 nucleotides align to TRBD2. Germline values: CDR1 SNHLY, CDR2 FYNNEI. V lost 1 base, J lost 4 bases, and 0 bases stayed unmatched. The CDR3 totals 14 residues. The CDR3 spells CASSEGLAGYEQYF. The DNA of the CDR3 is TGTGCCAGCAGTGAAGGACTAGCGGGATACGAGCAGTACTTC. The variable domain in full, with the rest retrieved from reference TRBV2 and TRBJ2-7, is EPEVTQTPSHQVTQMGQEVILRCVPISNHLYFYWYRQILGQKVEFLVSFYNNEISEKSEIFDDQFSVERPDGSNFTLKIRSTKLEDSAMYFCASSEGLAGYEQYFGPGTRLTVT.

This sequence joins TRBV5-1 and TRBJ2-7, with 8 bases identical to TRBD1. Germline assignment: CDR1 SGHRS and CDR2 YFSETQ. Germline trimming cut 2 bases from V and 6 bases from J; bases unmatched to any gene: 1. This CDR3 is built from 12 residues. CDR3 region: CASSFDRGEQYF. The CDR3 nucleotides are TGCGCCAGCAGCTTCGACAGGGGCGAGCAGTACTTC.

J is TRBJ1-1 and V is TRBV6-2 or TRBV6-3; perhaps TRBD1 as D (6 bases). V was pared by 2 bases and J by 1 base, with 14 bases between. CDR1 is MNHEY, CDR2 SVGEGT, per germline. CDR3 size: 16 residues. CDR3 protein: CASSYPPGVPNTEAFF. Here the CDR3 DNA reads TGTGCCAGCAGTTACCCTCCAGGGGTCCCGAACACTGAAGCTTTCTTT.

The V and J genes are TRBV19 and TRBJ1-1, with a tentative D call TRBD1 (5 bases). Germline V lookup: CDR1 LNHDA, CDR2 SQIVND (reference sequence). V was clipped by 3 bases and J by 4 bases, with 9 bases between them. CDR3 length: 13 residues. The CDR3 spells CASSMLGGTEAFF. In DNA, the CDR3 is TGTGCCAGTAGTATGTTGGGGGGCACTGAAGCTTTCTTT.